Shown below are 10 T cell receptor beta chains from a single sample sequenced in a study of blood T cells in healthy people across ages. The use of a sample-barcoded 5' primer and a J-beta primer mix characterized a second PCR of about 7 to 12 cycles. Via MiXCR, TCRdb re-called the 5' RACE reads, giving one row per CDR3 protein. This sample has roughly 1,800,000 distinct CDR3 sequences, with 40% to 55% found just once. Sequencing input: blood. The source is a woman aged 40 to 50 in good health.

The V and J genes are TRBV7-2 and TRBJ2-5; 16 positions agree with TRBD2. J gave up 3 bases and V 5 bases, and 6 bases lay outside the gene matches. From germline, CDR1 is SGHTA and CDR2 FQGNSA. The CDR3 consists of 17 residues. The CDR3 DNA reads TGTGCCAGCAGCCCTGGGACTAGCGGGGGGGCGGAAGAGACCCAGTACTTC. It translates to CASSPGTSGGAEETQYF.

V usage is TRBV7-2 and J usage is TRBJ2-3, with D perhaps TRBD2 (7 bases). V was pared by 2 bases and J by 3 bases, with 15 bases between. The CDR3 sequence is 16 residues long. Germline V lookup: CDR1 SGHTA, CDR2 FQGNSA. The CDR3, as DNA: TGTGCCAGCAGCTTAAACGCGGGGGCAATTACAGATACGCAGTATTTT. This codes for CASSLNAGAITDTQYF.

This rearrangement joins TRBV12-3 or TRBV12-4 to TRBJ1-5, with 12 bases matching TRBD1. CDR3 size: 16 residues. The V gene end was trimmed by 8 bases and the J gene end by 2 bases; junction bases not matched to a gene: 7. The CDR3 reads CASPGQGAVRNQPQHF. Here the CDR3 DNA reads TGTGCCAGCCCGGGACAGGGGGCAGTACGCAATCAGCCCCAGCATTTT.

The V gene is TRBV9, the J gene TRBJ2-6; D not certain. The CDR3 runs to 13 residues. V gave up 0 bases and J gave up 9 bases, with 7 bases separating them. Germline loops: CDR1 SGDLS, CDR2 YYNGEE. The CDR3 DNA sequence: TGTGCCAGCAGCGTAGGAAGAGTCAACGTCCTGACTTTC. Translating it yields CASSVGRVNVLTF.

The chain joins TRBV14 to TRBJ2-1; TRBD2 might be the D (5 bases). Germline V lookup: CDR1 SGHDN, CDR2 FVKESK. Between the trimmed V and J ends, which lost 0 bases and 15 bases, there was a span of 15 bases. CDR3 length: 13 amino acids. The CDR3 reads CASSQDLIGSPFF. In nucleotides, the CDR3 is TGTGCCAGCAGCCAAGATCTAATTGGGAGTCCGTTCTTC.

The chain joins TRBV28 to TRBJ1-2; D ambiguous. Germline CDR1 reads MDHEN; CDR2 reads SYDVKM. The CDR3 is 15 residues long. Deletions cut 4 bases from V and 4 bases from J, with 16 bases between. CDR3 sequence: CASSYPDREFYGYTF. CDR3 coding DNA: TGTGCCAGCAGTTACCCCGACCGAGAATTCTATGGCTACACCTTC.

DNA of the CDR3: TGTGCCAGCAGCTTAGCACTAGGAGGGTATGACGGGACCCAGTACTTC. It yields the protein CASSLALGGYDGTQYF. The chain joins TRBV7-9 to TRBJ2-5; D is perhaps TRBD2 (6 bases). Trimming removed 0 bases from V and 7 bases from J, with 18 bases in between. Germline-derived CDR1 and CDR2 are SEHNR and FQNEAQ (reference sequence). The CDR3 totals 16 residues.

The V gene is TRBV28, the J gene TRBJ2-5; 7 nucleotides line up with TRBD1. The V segment lost 4 bases and the J segment 5 bases; nucleotides outside the gene matches: 7. Germline V CDR1 and CDR2: MDHEN, SYDVKM. This CDR3 has 14 residues. The CDR3 DNA sequence: TGTGCCAGCAGTTCGACAGGGTCGGTGGAGACCCAGTACTTC. It is translated as CASSSTGSVETQYF.

Details on this clonotype: A junction end diverges from the germline sequence, so it may reflect a read error. V and J are TRBV6-5 and TRBJ2-1; D ambiguous. Per the germline V gene, CDR1 is MNHEY and CDR2 is SVGAGI. This CDR3 has 17 residues. The CDR3 DNA follows: TGTGTCAGCAGTTACTCGATCCGTTCTCCTTCCTACAATGAGCAGTTCTTC. This translates into CVSSYSIRSPSYNEQFF.

This clonotype was found once. The rearrangement uses TRBV12-3 or TRBV12-4 and TRBJ2-3; perhaps D is TRBD1 or TRBD2 (5 bases each). V lost 6 bases and J 1 base, leaving 20 bases between the germline ends. CDR3 length: 17 residues. CDR3 sequence: CASSYLAGTPGTDTQYF. DNA of the CDR3: TGTGCCAGCAGCTACCTCGCCGGGACCCCGGGCACAGATACGCAGTATTTT.